This T cell receptor beta chain was identified in a study of blood T cell repertoires in COVID-19 (dated by TCRdb to 2019 to 2021). Describing the broader study: Collaborator samples came from the United States, Italy and Spain and covered acute and convalescent phases of COVID-19. The prospective study material was composed of cDNA or gDNA derived from T cells, B-cell-depleted T cells, or PBMCs. Deeply sampled blood TCRbeta repertoires from subjects exposed to, actively infected with, or recovered from COVID-19 were included in the dataset. A freely available public database, intended as a resource for researchers studying the immune response to SARS-CoV-2, is where the repertoires were released. Samples came from the ongoing ImmuneRACE study (first 160 participants) plus 1,254 subjects from 6 global collaborators. Sample metadata almost always included a de-identified subject ID, COVID-19 status, age in years and sex. Where available, HLA class I and class II types were obtained from metadata supplied by the sample provider rather than from assay-based typing. What the authors observed across the whole study: The amount of clinical and demographic metadata varied by source and participant and was provided uncurated.

Enrolling through a virtual design, the prospective study's participants ranged in age from roughly 18 to 95 years and lived across 24 United States geographic areas. In the prospective study, cohorts were assigned on the basis of participant-reported clinical history obtained from a screening survey and a study questionnaire. In the prospective study, mobile phlebotomists collected whole blood, serum and a nasopharyngeal or oropharyngeal swab from each participant. Participants in the prospective study had the option to provide additional blood draws and questionnaires over a roughly 2-month period. Before DNA extraction, prospective study blood samples were shipped either frozen or at room temperature. Concerning this clone itself: Which antigen it targets is not known. No qualities accompany the bases; no much larger clone lies one base away.

CDR1 and CDR2, per the germline V gene (reference sequence), are SGHNT and YYREEE. CDR3 length: 15 amino acids, cysteine to phenylalanine. CDR3 DNA only is kept here, 45 bases in frame from base 1. Germline trimming: 4 bases from V, 0 bases from J; junction bases outside gene matches: 7. TCRbeta CDR3 regions were amplified from genomic DNA using the immunoSEQ Assay, a bias-controlled multiplex PCR. As for the authors' bioinformatics: Nucleated cell counts per sample were estimated from amplification of reference gene primers within the assay. To quantify the absolute abundance of each unique TCRbeta CDR3 rearrangement, sequence reads were collapsed and filtered. For each sample, productive Simpson clonality was calculated as the square root of Simpson's diversity index over productive rearrangements. Entries here come from immuneACCESS through TCRdb and include only in-frame sequences with V and J called. Some clones fail to appear in such tables; in the studies checked, an unresolved V gene covers under half of the shortfall, and the cause of the remainder is unknown. That table furnishes V, J and clone size, whereas the DNA furnished D and trimming. This sample comprises more than 200,000 clones, 80% of them detected only once. About 4.3% of the sample belongs to the ten largest clones.

The specimen sequenced was PBMCs or T cells enriched from blood (not recorded which). The sequence joins TRBV5-4 to TRBJ2-7; TRBD1 matches 7 bases in the middle. This TCR derives from a man aged 25-45 years with acute COVID-19. The nucleotides are TGTGCCAGCAGCCACCCGGACAGGACCTCCTACGAGCAGTACTTC. Translated, it gives CASSHPDRTSYEQYF.